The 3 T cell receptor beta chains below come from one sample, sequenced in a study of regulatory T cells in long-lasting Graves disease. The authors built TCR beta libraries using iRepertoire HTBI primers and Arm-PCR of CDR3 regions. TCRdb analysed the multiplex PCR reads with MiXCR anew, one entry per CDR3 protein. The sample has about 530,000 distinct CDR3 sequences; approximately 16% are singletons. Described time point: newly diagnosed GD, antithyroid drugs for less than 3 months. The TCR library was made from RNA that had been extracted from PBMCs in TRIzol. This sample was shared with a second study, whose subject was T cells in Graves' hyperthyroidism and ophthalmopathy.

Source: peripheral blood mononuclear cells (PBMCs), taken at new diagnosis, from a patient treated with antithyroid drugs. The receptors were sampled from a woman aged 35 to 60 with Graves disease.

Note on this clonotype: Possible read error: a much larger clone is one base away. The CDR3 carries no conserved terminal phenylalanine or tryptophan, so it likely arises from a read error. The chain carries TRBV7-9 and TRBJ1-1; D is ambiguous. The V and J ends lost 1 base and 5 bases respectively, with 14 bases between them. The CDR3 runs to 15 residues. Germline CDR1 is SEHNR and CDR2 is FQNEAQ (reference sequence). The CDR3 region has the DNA TGTGCCAGCAGCTTAGGTCGAGACTCGGGGACTGAAGCTTTCTCT. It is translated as CASSLGRDSGTEAFS.

CDR3: CSASSPQAGTDTQYF. CDR3 sequence (DNA): TGCAGCGCCAGCAGCCCCCAGGCAGGGACAGATACGCAGTATTTT. The chain joins TRBV29-1 to TRBJ2-3; the D gene is possibly TRBD1 (5 bases). The CDR3 sequence is 15 residues long. Trimming removed 7 bases at V and 3 bases at J, with 20 bases between. Per the germline V gene, CDR1 is SQVTM and CDR2 is ANQGSEA.

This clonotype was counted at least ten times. The CDR3: CASSLTQNLNYGYTF. The DNA of the CDR3 is TGTGCCAGCAGTTTAACACAGAACCTTAACTATGGCTACACCTTC. The chain couples TRBV12-3 or TRBV12-4 to TRBJ1-2; D gene unclear. The CDR3 consists of 15 residues. V was shortened by 2 bases and J by 1 base, with 11 bases between the two germline ends.